This TCR beta chain appears in the sequencing data of a study of T cell repertoires in cytomegalovirus infection. TCRdb reanalysed the reads using MiXCR and keeps one entry per CDR3 protein. The repertoire includes more than 400,000 distinct CDR3 sequences, less than 30% of them detected once, and approximately 13% sits in the top ten. Germline V gene lookup returns CDR1 KGHSH and CDR2 LQKENI. V shed 2 bases and J shed 5 bases, with 10 bases lying between them. CDR3 length: 14 amino acids. Sequencing used PBMCs. The chain carries TRBV18 and TRBJ1-5, with D maybe TRBD1 (6 bases). This clonotype originated in a human donor in good health (CMV status not recorded). Some clones in this sample may be carry-over from other donors' samples. The CDR3 bases are TGTGCCAGCTCACCAGCGGACAGCTATCAGCCCCAGCATTTT. Translated: CASSPADSYQPQHF.